This TCR beta chain originates from a study of blood T cell repertoires in COVID-19. Study information: There were acute and convalescent COVID-19 samples, and they came from the United States, Italy and Spain. PBMCs, B-cell-depleted T cells, or T cells were the source of the cDNA or gDNA that made up the material.

Clones were sequenced by immunoSEQ multiplex PCR, and TCRdb holds only the in-frame ones, with some missing. The table shows approximately 110,000 clones, with roughly four fifths occurring only once. The V end was cut by 4 bases, the J end by 5 bases, with 17 bases between. The germline CDR1 and CDR2 sequences are LGHNA and YNFKEQ. There are 15 residues in the CDR3. V and J are TRBV4-2 and TRBJ1-2, with D perhaps TRBD1 (6 bases). The receptor was derived from a man older than 75 with COVID-19, enrolled during active disease. The sample taken for sequencing was peripheral blood. The CDR3: CASSPLDSLGYGYTF. As DNA, the CDR3 is TGTGCCAGCAGCCCTTTGGACAGTCTAGGTTATGGCTACACCTTC.